The TCR beta chain under discussion was sequenced for a study of T and B cells in COVID-19 patients. The study's findings and limits: Blood from mildly ill patients while symptomatic, and early samples from severe cases, were scarce. Highly clonal in active COVID-19, TRB repertoires exceeded healthy-donor diversity and richness at recovery. Sorted SARS-CoV-2-responsive or tetramer+ T cells and CD4+, regulatory and CD8+ subsets were not yet sequenced.

CDR3 length: 14 residues. V lost 5 bases, J lost 2 bases, and 10 bases lay in between. Germline V gene data show CDR1 as LNHDA and CDR2 as SQIVND (reference sequence). TRB rearrangements were amplified by multiplex PCR with BIOMED2 TRB-A/B primers. Each CDR3 protein is one row after TCRdb ran MiXCR on the multiplex PCR reads. The sample gives around 11,000 distinct CDR3 sequences, around 30% of which show up once; approximately 14% is in the top ten. This clonotype qualifies as medium-sized. Its target is unknown. Each TRB amplification used roughly 220-550 ng of genomic DNA from blood. The TCR was taken from a human donor with active COVID-19. This chain links TRBV19 with TRBJ1-5, with D hard to call. Material: blood. The CDR3 is CASSERAGNQPQHF. In DNA form, the CDR3 reads TGTGCCAGTAGTGAACGGGCAGGCAATCAGCCCCAGCATTTT.